This T cell receptor (beta chain) was captured by sequencing in a study of identical twins. Regarding the study as a whole: Rather than following the same donors, the conclusions depended on cross-sectional statistical analysis. Twin-shared out-of-frame alpha sequences were enriched for low generation probability. Clonotypes of the beta chain that were abundant in cord blood carried fewer insertions (memory repertoires showed none).

Turning to this clonotype: The antigen remains undetermined.

CDR3 size: 16 residues. V lost 5 bases and J lost 6; bases outside the gene matches: 6. Germline CDR1 and CDR2: LGHDT and YNNKEL (reference sequence). Addition of a universal primer site occurred through template switching, and cDNA carried unique molecular identifiers. TCRdb called the 5' RACE reads again in MiXCR, with one record for every CDR3 protein. The sample yields about 430,000 distinct CDR3 sequences, approximately 18% seen once. Input material: naive T cells sorted from blood. V and J are TRBV3-1 and TRBJ2-1, with 14 bases matching TRBD2. This TCR was sampled from a man aged 45 to 65 in good health. The CDR3: CASSEGTSGGGNEQFF. The CDR3 DNA is TGTGCCAGCAGCGAAGGGACTAGCGGGGGAGGCAATGAGCAGTTCTTC.